The rows below give T cell receptor beta chains drawn from one sample of a study of T cells in tumors after PD-1 blockade. Measured with immunoSEQ multiplex PCR; TCRdb has only the in-frame clones, and not every one. The table has 20,000 to 25,000 clones, 65% to 85% seen once. The material sequenced was PBMCs, taken after anti-PD-1 treatment. Source of these receptors: a human donor with basal cell carcinoma. CDR3s include the opening cysteine and the closing phenylalanine or tryptophan. A D gene is named only where the DNA matches it firmly. The listing skips clone size in some rows; elsewhere it reads once, few, many or a size class.

>14|-|TRBJ1-6|-|TRBV9
CASSSGLSNSPLHF
TGTGCCAGCAGCTCGGGGCTTTCTAATTCACCCCTCCACTTT
>15|-|TRBJ1-4|-|TRBV9
CASSGAQRANEKLFF
TGTGCCAGCAGCGGGGCACAGAGGGCTAATGAAAAACTGTTTTTT
>16|-|TRBJ2-3|-|TRBV9
CASSLRPGTLTDTQYF
TGTGCCAGCAGCCTCAGGCCGGGAACCCTTACAGATACGCAGTATTTT
>14|-|TRBJ2-7|-|TRBV6-1
CASSEDSIRNEQYF
TGTGCCAGCAGTGAGGATTCAATTCGAAACGAGCAGTACTTC
>15|-|TRBJ2-2|-|TRBV9
CASSFEGGHPGELFF
TGTGCCAGCAGCTTCGAGGGGGGGCATCCCGGGGAGCTGTTTTTT
>13|-|TRBJ1-1|-|TRBV27
CASISTEKNEAFF
TGTGCCAGCATCTCGACAGAGAAAAATGAAGCTTTCTTT
>15|TRBD2|TRBJ2-1|-|TRBV18
CASSPTSGEYNEQFF
TGTGCCAGCTCACCGACTAGCGGGGAGTACAATGAGCAGTTCTTC
>13|-|TRBJ1-1|few|TRBV19
CASRRGDLGEAFF
TGTGCCAGTAGGCGGGGGGATCTAGGTGAAGCTTTCTTT
>15|TRBD1|TRBJ1-4|-|TRBV6-5
CASSTGGATNEKLFF
TGTGCCAGCAGTACAGGGGGTGCAACTAATGAAAAACTGTTTTTT
>19|TRBD2|TRBJ2-5|once|TRBV5-4
CASSLAQGLAGGPQETQYF
TGTGCCAGCAGCTTGGCTCAGGGCCTAGCGGGGGGTCCACAAGAGACCCAGTACTTC
>15|-|TRBJ2-3|-|TRBV27
CASSSGARSTDTQYF
TGTGCCAGCAGCTCCGGGGCCCGCAGCACAGATACGCAGTATTTT
>17|-|TRBJ2-1|-|TRBV7-3
CASSLRPSSSRYNEQFF
TGTGCCAGCAGCTTAAGGCCCTCTTCTTCTAGGTACAATGAGCAGTTCTTC
>14|-|TRBJ2-7|few|TRBV4-1
CASSQAVVSYEQYF
TGCGCCAGCAGCCAAGCAGTCGTTTCCTACGAGCAGTACTTC
>15|-|TRBJ1-2|-|TRBV14
CASSQEQGLNYGYTF
TGTGCCAGCAGCCAAGAGCAGGGGCTTAACTATGGCTACACCTTC
>15|-|TRBJ1-3|-|TRBV19
CASSIGQLSGNTIYF
TGTGCCAGTAGTATTGGGCAGCTCTCTGGAAACACCATATATTTT
>16|TRBD2|TRBJ2-3|once|TRBV3-1/TRBV3-2
CASSQEGAGGSPTQYF
TGTGCCAGCAGCCAAGAGGGGGCGGGGGGATCCCCAACGCAGTATTTT
>13|TRBD1|TRBJ2-7|-|TRBV5-8
CASSPRPGGEQYF
TGTGCCAGCAGCCCCCGGCCAGGGGGCGAGCAGTACTTC
>14|-|TRBJ2-5|few|TRBV2
CASSEPGKGETQYF
TGTGCCAGCAGTGAACCTGGGAAGGGGGAGACCCAGTACTTC
>15|TRBD2|TRBJ2-7|-|TRBV7-3
CASSVGTSGPYEQYF
TGTGCCAGCAGCGTCGGGACTAGCGGCCCCTACGAGCAGTACTTC
>15|TRBD1|TRBJ2-5|-|TRBV7-9
CASSPKEQGRQTQYF
TGTGCCAGCAGCCCGAAGGAACAGGGGAGACAGACCCAGTACTTC
>14|TRBD1|TRBJ1-5|few|TRBV30
CAWSSTGGNQPQHF
TGTGCCTGGAGCTCGACAGGGGGCAATCAGCCCCAGCATTTT
>15|TRBD1|TRBJ1-5|-|TRBV7-8
CATSRQGRQDQPQHF
TGTGCCACCTCTAGACAGGGCCGACAAGATCAGCCCCAGCATTTT
>13|-|TRBJ1-2|-|TRBV6-1
CASREDSHYGYTF
TGTGCCAGCAGAGAAGACAGTCACTATGGCTACACCTTC
>12|-|TRBJ2-3|-|TRBV12-3/TRBV12-4
CASSLAADTQYF
TGTGCCAGCAGTTTAGCAGCAGATACGCAGTATTTT
>14|-|TRBJ2-7|-|TRBV2
CASSATQVSYEQYF
TGTGCCAGCAGTGCCACACAGGTGAGCTACGAGCAGTACTTC
>14|-|TRBJ1-1|-|TRBV7-6
CASSASTSNTEAFF
TGTGCCAGCAGCGCGTCGACAAGTAACACTGAAGCTTTCTTT
>20|TRBD1|TRBJ2-7|-|TRBV4-1
CASSQDPLMYRQGSSYEQYF
TGCGCCAGCAGCCAAGACCCACTTATGTACCGACAGGGTAGCTCCTACGAGCAGTACTTC
>15|TRBD1|TRBJ2-5|-|TRBV10-1
CASSDGGQGQETQYF
TGCGCCAGCAGTGACGGGGGACAGGGACAAGAGACCCAGTACTTC